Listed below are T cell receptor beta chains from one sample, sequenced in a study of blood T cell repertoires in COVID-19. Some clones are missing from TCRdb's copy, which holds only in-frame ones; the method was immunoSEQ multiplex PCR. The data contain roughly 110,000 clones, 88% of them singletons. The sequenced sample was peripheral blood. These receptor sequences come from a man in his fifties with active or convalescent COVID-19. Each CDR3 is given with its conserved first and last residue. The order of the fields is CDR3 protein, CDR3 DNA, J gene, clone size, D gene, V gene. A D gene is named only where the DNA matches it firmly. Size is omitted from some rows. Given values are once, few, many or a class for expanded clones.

CDR3 protein: CASSSQAYEQYF; CDR3 DNA: TGTGCCAGCAGTTCACAGGCTTACGAGCAGTACTTC; J gene: TRBJ2-7; clone size: NA; D gene: NA; V gene: TRBV6-2/TRBV6-3
CDR3 protein: CASSRGNTGELFF; CDR3 DNA: TGTGCCAGCAGCCGGGGGAACACCGGGGAGCTGTTTTTT; J gene: TRBJ2-2; clone size: NA; D gene: NA; V gene: TRBV27
CDR3 protein: CSVREASTDTQYF; CDR3 DNA: TGCAGCGTTCGAGAAGCCAGCACAGATACGCAGTATTTT; J gene: TRBJ2-3; clone size: NA; D gene: NA; V gene: TRBV29-1
CDR3 protein: CASSLWGHNYGYTF; CDR3 DNA: TGTGCCAGCAGCTTGTGGGGGCACAACTATGGCTACACCTTC; J gene: TRBJ1-2; clone size: few; D gene: NA; V gene: TRBV5-6
CDR3 protein: CASTRGGGFSSYNEQFF; CDR3 DNA: TGTGCCAGCACTCGAGGCGGGGGATTTAGCTCCTACAATGAGCAGTTCTTC; J gene: TRBJ2-1; clone size: NA; D gene: TRBD2; V gene: TRBV28
CDR3 protein: CASSVGVDEQFF; CDR3 DNA: TGTGCCAGCAGCGTAGGTGTCGATGAGCAGTTCTTC; J gene: TRBJ2-1; clone size: NA; D gene: NA; V gene: TRBV9
CDR3 protein: CASHGAVEQYF; CDR3 DNA: TGTGCCTCCCATGGGGCTGTCGAGCAGTACTTC; J gene: TRBJ2-7; clone size: NA; D gene: NA; V gene: TRBV28
CDR3 protein: CASSESRTSGRDEQYF; CDR3 DNA: TGCGCCAGCAGTGAGTCGAGGACTAGCGGGCGGGACGAGCAGTACTTC; J gene: TRBJ2-7; clone size: once; D gene: TRBD2; V gene: TRBV10-1
CDR3 protein: CASSRGGIGSGGEQYF; CDR3 DNA: TGTGCCAGTAGTCGCGGAGGAATCGGCTCGGGGGGGGAGCAGTACTTC; J gene: TRBJ2-7; clone size: NA; D gene: TRBD2; V gene: TRBV19
CDR3 protein: CASSDSGGPNEQFF; CDR3 DNA: TGTGCCAGCAGTGATTCGGGGGGACCCAATGAGCAGTTCTTC; J gene: TRBJ2-1; clone size: NA; D gene: TRBD2; V gene: TRBV2
CDR3 protein: CASSLGEREINEQFF; CDR3 DNA: TGCGCCAGCAGCTTGGGCGAGCGGGAGATCAATGAGCAGTTCTTC; J gene: TRBJ2-1; clone size: NA; D gene: TRBD2; V gene: TRBV5-1
CDR3 protein: CASSRGREVVAFF; CDR3 DNA: TGTGCCAGCAGTCGGGGCAGGGAGGTCGTAGCTTTCTTT; J gene: TRBJ1-1; clone size: NA; D gene: NA; V gene: TRBV28
CDR3 protein: CASSPEGEGKEEKLFF; CDR3 DNA: TGCGCCAGCAGCCCAGAGGGGGAGGGTAAAGAAGAAAAACTGTTTTTT; J gene: TRBJ1-4; clone size: NA; D gene: NA; V gene: TRBV10-1
CDR3 protein: CASSLAGGYEQYF; CDR3 DNA: TGTGCCAGCAGCTTAGCTGGAGGGTACGAGCAGTACTTC; J gene: TRBJ2-7; clone size: once; D gene: NA; V gene: TRBV7-8
CDR3 protein: CASIIGTTGEKLFF; CDR3 DNA: TGTGCCAGCATCATAGGGACAACAGGCGAAAAACTGTTTTTT; J gene: TRBJ1-4; clone size: NA; D gene: NA; V gene: TRBV2
CDR3 protein: CASSSRQQNTEAFF; CDR3 DNA: TGTGCCAGTAGTTCCAGACAGCAGAACACTGAAGCTTTCTTT; J gene: TRBJ1-1; clone size: NA; D gene: NA; V gene: TRBV19
CDR3 protein: CASSLAAGELFF; CDR3 DNA: TGTGCCAGCAGCTTAGCGGCCGGGGAGCTGTTTTTT; J gene: TRBJ2-2; clone size: once; D gene: NA; V gene: TRBV11-2
CDR3 protein: CATSRDRGLESEKLFF; CDR3 DNA: TGTGCCACCAGCAGAGACAGGGGGCTTGAGTCTGAAAAACTGTTTTTT; J gene: TRBJ1-4; clone size: NA; D gene: TRBD1; V gene: TRBV15
CDR3 protein: CASSLGALAATSYNEQFF; CDR3 DNA: TGCGCCAGCAGCTTGGGGGCACTAGCAGCCACCTCCTACAATGAGCAGTTCTTC; J gene: TRBJ2-1; clone size: NA; D gene: NA; V gene: TRBV5-1
CDR3 protein: CASSFAPTGGQETQYF; CDR3 DNA: TGTGCCAGCAGCTTTGCACCAACAGGGGGTCAAGAGACCCAGTACTTC; J gene: TRBJ2-5; clone size: NA; D gene: TRBD1; V gene: TRBV7-8
CDR3 protein: CAWSQGGNQPQHF; CDR3 DNA: TGTGCCTGGAGTCAAGGGGGCAATCAGCCCCAGCATTTT; J gene: TRBJ1-5; clone size: NA; D gene: NA; V gene: TRBV30
CDR3 protein: CASSISGETQYF; CDR3 DNA: TGTGCCAGCAGCATCTCCGGGGAGACCCAGTACTTC; J gene: TRBJ2-5; clone size: NA; D gene: NA; V gene: TRBV5-4
CDR3 protein: CASSVSYNQPQHF; CDR3 DNA: TGTGCCAGCAGCGTGAGTTACAATCAGCCCCAGCATTTT; J gene: TRBJ1-5; clone size: NA; D gene: NA; V gene: TRBV2
CDR3 protein: CASSQFNKNTGELFF; CDR3 DNA: TGTGCCAGCAGCCAATTTAACAAGAACACCGGGGAGCTGTTTTTT; J gene: TRBJ2-2; clone size: NA; D gene: NA; V gene: TRBV3-1/TRBV3-2
CDR3 protein: CASSQVVTGAYHNSPLHF; CDR3 DNA: TGCGCCAGCAGCCAAGTCGTAACAGGGGCTTACCATAATTCACCCCTCCACTTT; J gene: TRBJ1-6; clone size: NA; D gene: TRBD1; V gene: TRBV4-1
CDR3 protein: CASSPAQDRGYEQYF; CDR3 DNA: TGTGCCAGCTCACCAGCCCAGGACAGGGGCTACGAGCAGTACTTC; J gene: TRBJ2-7; clone size: NA; D gene: TRBD1; V gene: TRBV18
CDR3 protein: CASSPLSTGTFGGYGYTF; CDR3 DNA: TGTGCCAGCAGCCCCCTTTCGACCGGGACTTTCGGTGGGTATGGCTACACCTTC; J gene: TRBJ1-2; clone size: NA; D gene: NA; V gene: TRBV7-8
CDR3 protein: CASTISDRDSPLHF; CDR3 DNA: TGTGCCAGCACCATAAGTGACAGAGATTCACCCCTCCACTTT; J gene: TRBJ1-6; clone size: NA; D gene: NA; V gene: TRBV11-2
CDR3 protein: CASSPGQGAFSEQFF; CDR3 DNA: TGTGCCAGCAGCCCCGGACAGGGGGCCTTTAGTGAGCAGTTCTTC; J gene: TRBJ2-1; clone size: NA; D gene: TRBD1; V gene: TRBV7-2
CDR3 protein: CSVGGDEQFF; CDR3 DNA: TGCAGCGTTGGCGGGGATGAGCAGTTCTTC; J gene: TRBJ2-1; clone size: NA; D gene: NA; V gene: TRBV29-1
CDR3 protein: CASSRQGPETQYF; CDR3 DNA: TGTGCCAGCAGTAGACAGGGGCCAGAGACCCAGTACTTC; J gene: TRBJ2-5; clone size: NA; D gene: TRBD1; V gene: TRBV7-9
CDR3 protein: CATSDWTSSADTQYF; CDR3 DNA: TGTGCCACCAGTGATTGGACTAGCTCTGCAGATACGCAGTATTTT; J gene: TRBJ2-3; clone size: NA; D gene: TRBD2; V gene: TRBV24-1
CDR3 protein: CARSGQYTEAFF; CDR3 DNA: TGTGCCAGGAGCGGACAGTACACTGAAGCTTTCTTT; J gene: TRBJ1-1; clone size: NA; D gene: NA; V gene: TRBV19
CDR3 protein: CSASSGSYDEQFF; CDR3 DNA: TGCAGCGCTTCTAGCGGGAGCTACGATGAGCAGTTCTTC; J gene: TRBJ2-1; clone size: NA; D gene: TRBD2; V gene: TRBV29-1
CDR3 protein: CASSQGEAQYF; CDR3 DNA: TGCGCCAGCAGCCAGGGGGAGGCCCAGTACTTC; J gene: TRBJ2-5; clone size: NA; D gene: NA; V gene: TRBV4-1
CDR3 protein: CASSRPGLNYNEQFF; CDR3 DNA: TGTGCCAGCAGCAGACCGGGACTGAACTACAATGAGCAGTTCTTC; J gene: TRBJ2-1; clone size: NA; D gene: NA; V gene: TRBV6-5
CDR3 protein: CAISDMTGYNEQFF; CDR3 DNA: TGTGCCATCAGTGATATGACAGGCTACAATGAGCAGTTCTTC; J gene: TRBJ2-1; clone size: NA; D gene: NA; V gene: TRBV10-3
CDR3 protein: CASSLARGLILSGQYF; CDR3 DNA: TGTGCCAGCAGCTTAGCTCGGGGTTTAATCTTATCGGGGCAGTACTTC; J gene: TRBJ2-7; clone size: NA; D gene: NA; V gene: TRBV7-8
CDR3 protein: CASSSTTGRETQYF; CDR3 DNA: TGCGCCAGCAGCTCAACCACCGGGAGAGAGACCCAGTACTTC; J gene: TRBJ2-5; clone size: NA; D gene: NA; V gene: TRBV5-1
CDR3 protein: CASSLGTSGSNQPQHF; CDR3 DNA: TGCGCCAGCAGCTTGGGGACATCGGGTAGCAATCAGCCCCAGCATTTT; J gene: TRBJ1-5; clone size: NA; D gene: NA; V gene: TRBV5-1
CDR3 protein: CASSRSSDEQYF; CDR3 DNA: TGTGCCAGCAGCCGATCTTCAGACGAGCAGTACTTC; J gene: TRBJ2-7; clone size: NA; D gene: NA; V gene: TRBV6-5
CDR3 protein: CASSFSGTGYSYEQYF; CDR3 DNA: TGTGCCAGTAGTTTCTCCGGGACAGGGTACTCCTACGAGCAGTACTTC; J gene: TRBJ2-7; clone size: NA; D gene: TRBD1; V gene: TRBV19